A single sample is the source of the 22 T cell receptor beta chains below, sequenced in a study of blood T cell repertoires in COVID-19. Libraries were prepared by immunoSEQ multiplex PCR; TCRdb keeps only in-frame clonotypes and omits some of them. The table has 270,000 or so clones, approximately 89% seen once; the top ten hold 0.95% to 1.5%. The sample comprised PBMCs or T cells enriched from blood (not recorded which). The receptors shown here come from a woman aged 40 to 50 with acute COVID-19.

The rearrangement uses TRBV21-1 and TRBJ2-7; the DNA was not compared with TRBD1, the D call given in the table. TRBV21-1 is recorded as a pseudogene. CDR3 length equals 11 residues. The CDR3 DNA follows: TGTGCCTCTGGGACAGCCTACGAGCAGTACGTC. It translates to CASGTAYEQYV.

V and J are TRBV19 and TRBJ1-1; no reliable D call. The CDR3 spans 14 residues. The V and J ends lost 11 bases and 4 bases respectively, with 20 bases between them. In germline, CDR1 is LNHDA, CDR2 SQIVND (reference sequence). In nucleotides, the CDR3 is TGTGCCGTAAGTGGCCGGGGATGGGGCACTGAAGCTTTCTTT. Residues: CAVSGRGWGTEAFF.

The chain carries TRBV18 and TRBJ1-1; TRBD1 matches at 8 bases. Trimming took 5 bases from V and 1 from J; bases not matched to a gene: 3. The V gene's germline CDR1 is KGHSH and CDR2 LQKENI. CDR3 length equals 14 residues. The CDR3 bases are TGTGCCAGCTCAGACAGGGGCGAGAACACTGAAGCTTTCTTT. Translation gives CASSDRGENTEAFF.

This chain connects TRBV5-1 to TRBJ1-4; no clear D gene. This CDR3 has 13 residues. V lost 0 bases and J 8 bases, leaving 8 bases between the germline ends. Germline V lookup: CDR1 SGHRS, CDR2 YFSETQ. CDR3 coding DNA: TGCGCCAGCAGCTTGGGTGACATGGAAAAACTGTTTTTT. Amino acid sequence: CASSLGDMEKLFF.

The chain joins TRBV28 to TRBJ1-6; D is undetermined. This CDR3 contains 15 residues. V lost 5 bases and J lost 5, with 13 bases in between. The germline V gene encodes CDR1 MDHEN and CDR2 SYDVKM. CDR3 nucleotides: TGTGCCAGCAGTAACGCCGGGATAGATAATTCACCCCTCCACTTT. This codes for CASSNAGIDNSPLHF.

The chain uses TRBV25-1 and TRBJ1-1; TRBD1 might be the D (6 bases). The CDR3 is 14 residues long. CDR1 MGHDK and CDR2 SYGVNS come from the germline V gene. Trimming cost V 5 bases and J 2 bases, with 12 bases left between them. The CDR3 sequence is CASSTRTDNTEAFF. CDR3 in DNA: TGTGCCAGCAGTACAAGGACAGATAACACTGAAGCTTTCTTT.

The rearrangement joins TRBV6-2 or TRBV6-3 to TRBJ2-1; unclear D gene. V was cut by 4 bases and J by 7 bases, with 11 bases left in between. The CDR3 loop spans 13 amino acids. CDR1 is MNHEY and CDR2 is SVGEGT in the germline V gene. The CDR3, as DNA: TGTGCCAGCAGTTCGGCAGGCCCTAATGAGCAGTTCTTC. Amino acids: CASSSAGPNEQFF.

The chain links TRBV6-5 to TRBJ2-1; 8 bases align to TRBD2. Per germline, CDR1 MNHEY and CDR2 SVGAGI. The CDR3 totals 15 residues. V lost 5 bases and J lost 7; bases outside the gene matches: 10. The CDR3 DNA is TGTGCCAGCAGTCCCGCGGGGGGATATGAGAATGAGCAGTTCTTC. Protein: CASSPAGGYENEQFF.

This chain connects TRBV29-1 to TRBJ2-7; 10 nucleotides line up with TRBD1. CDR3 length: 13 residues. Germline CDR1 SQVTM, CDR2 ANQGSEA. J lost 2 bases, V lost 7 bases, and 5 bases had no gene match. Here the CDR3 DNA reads TGCAGCGCAGGGACAGGGGATACCTACGAGCAGTACTTC. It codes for CSAGTGDTYEQYF.

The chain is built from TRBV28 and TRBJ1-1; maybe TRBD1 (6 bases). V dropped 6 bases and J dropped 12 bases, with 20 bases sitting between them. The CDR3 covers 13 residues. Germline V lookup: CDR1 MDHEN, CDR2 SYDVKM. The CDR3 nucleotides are TGTGCCAGCAGCCTCAGGGGAGCCCCTAAATCTTTCTTT. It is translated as CASSLRGAPKSFF.

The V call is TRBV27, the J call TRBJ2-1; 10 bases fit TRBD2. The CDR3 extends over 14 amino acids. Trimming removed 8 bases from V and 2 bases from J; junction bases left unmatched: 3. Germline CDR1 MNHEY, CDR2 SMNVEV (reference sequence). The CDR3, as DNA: TGTGCCAGCGCTAGCGGGGGCGCCTACAATGAGCAGTTCTTC. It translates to CASASGGAYNEQFF.

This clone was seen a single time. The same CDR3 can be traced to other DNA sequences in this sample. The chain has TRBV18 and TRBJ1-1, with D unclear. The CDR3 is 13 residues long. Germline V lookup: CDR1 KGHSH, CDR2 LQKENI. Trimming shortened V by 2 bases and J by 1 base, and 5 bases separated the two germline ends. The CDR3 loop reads CASSPTENTEAFF. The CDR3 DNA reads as TGTGCCAGCTCACCAACTGAGAACACTGAAGCTTTCTTT.

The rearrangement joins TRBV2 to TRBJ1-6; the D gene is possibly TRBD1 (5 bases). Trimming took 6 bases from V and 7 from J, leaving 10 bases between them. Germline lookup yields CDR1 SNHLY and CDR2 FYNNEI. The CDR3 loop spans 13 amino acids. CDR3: CASRGAGNSPLHF. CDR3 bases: TGTGCCAGCAGAGGGGCCGGGAATTCACCCCTCCACTTT.

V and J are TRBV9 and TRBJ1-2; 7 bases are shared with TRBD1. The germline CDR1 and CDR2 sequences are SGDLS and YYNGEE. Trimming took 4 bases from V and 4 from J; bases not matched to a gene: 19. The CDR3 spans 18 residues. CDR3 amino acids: CASSRRANVAGGLYGYTF. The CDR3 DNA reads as TGTGCCAGCAGCCGACGCGCCAATGTGGCAGGGGGGCTCTATGGCTACACCTTC.

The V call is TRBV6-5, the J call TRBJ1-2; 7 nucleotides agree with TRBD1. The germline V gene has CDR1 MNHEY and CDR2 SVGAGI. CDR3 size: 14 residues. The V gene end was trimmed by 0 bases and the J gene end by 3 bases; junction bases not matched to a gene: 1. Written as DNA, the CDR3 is TGTGCCAGCAGTTACTCTACAGGGGACTATGGCTACACCTTC. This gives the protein CASSYSTGDYGYTF.

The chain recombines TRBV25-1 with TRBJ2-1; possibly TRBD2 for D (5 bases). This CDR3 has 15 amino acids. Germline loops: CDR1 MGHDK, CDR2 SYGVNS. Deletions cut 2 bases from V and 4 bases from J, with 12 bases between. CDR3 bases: TGTGCCAGCAGTGAAAAGCGGAGCCTTTACAATGAGCAGTTCTTC. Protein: CASSEKRSLYNEQFF.

Here the CDR3 DNA reads TGTGCCAGCAGCCTACGCCGACGGGTGGCCTTCCCGGGAGGGCCGGAGACCCAGTACTTC. Translated: CASSLRRRVAFPGGPETQYF. The rearrangement joins TRBV6-6 to TRBJ2-5, with 8 nucleotides matching TRBD2. With 6 bases clipped from V and 5 bases from J, the junction kept 26 bases outside the gene matches. CDR1 and CDR2 from the germline V gene are MNHNY and SVGAGI (reference sequence). The CDR3 covers 20 residues.

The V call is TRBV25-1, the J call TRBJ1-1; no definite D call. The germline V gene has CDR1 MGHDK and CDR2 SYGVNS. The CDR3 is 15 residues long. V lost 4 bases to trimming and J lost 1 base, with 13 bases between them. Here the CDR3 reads CASSVQAPGNTEAFF. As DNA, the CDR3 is TGTGCCAGCAGTGTTCAGGCCCCCGGGAACACTGAAGCTTTCTTT.

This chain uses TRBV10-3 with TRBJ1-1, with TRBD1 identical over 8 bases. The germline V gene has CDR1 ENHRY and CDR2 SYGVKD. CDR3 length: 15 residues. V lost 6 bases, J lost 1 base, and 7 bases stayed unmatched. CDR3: CAISRQGHTNTEAFF. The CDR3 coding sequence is TGTGCCATCAGCAGACAGGGGCATACGAACACTGAAGCTTTCTTT.

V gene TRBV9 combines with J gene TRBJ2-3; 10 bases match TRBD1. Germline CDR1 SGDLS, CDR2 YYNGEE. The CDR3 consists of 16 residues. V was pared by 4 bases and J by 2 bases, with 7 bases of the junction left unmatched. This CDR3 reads CASSITGTGVTDTQYF. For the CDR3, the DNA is TGTGCCAGCAGCATAACCGGGACAGGGGTCACAGATACGCAGTATTTT.

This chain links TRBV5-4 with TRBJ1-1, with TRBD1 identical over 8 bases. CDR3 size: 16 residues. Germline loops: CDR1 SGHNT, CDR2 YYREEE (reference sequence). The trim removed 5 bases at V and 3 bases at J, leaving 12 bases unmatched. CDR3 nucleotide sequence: TGTGCCAGCAGTTTCCACCGACAGGGGAGAGACACTGAAGCTTTCTTT. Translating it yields CASSFHRQGRDTEAFF.

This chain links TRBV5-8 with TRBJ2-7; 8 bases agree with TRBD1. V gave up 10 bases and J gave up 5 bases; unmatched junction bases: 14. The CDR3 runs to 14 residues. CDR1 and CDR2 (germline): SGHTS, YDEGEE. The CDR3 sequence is CAEGGTGGIHEQYF. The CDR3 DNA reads TGTGCCGAGGGGGGAACAGGGGGAATTCACGAGCAGTACTTC.